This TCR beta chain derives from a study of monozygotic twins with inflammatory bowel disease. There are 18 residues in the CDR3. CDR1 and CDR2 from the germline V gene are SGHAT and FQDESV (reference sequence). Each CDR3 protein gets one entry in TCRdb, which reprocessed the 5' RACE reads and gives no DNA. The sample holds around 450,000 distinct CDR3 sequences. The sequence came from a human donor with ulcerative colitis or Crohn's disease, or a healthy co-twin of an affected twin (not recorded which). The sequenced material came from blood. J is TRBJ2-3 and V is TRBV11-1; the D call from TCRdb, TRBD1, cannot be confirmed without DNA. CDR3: CASRQSGDQPGGSDTQYF.